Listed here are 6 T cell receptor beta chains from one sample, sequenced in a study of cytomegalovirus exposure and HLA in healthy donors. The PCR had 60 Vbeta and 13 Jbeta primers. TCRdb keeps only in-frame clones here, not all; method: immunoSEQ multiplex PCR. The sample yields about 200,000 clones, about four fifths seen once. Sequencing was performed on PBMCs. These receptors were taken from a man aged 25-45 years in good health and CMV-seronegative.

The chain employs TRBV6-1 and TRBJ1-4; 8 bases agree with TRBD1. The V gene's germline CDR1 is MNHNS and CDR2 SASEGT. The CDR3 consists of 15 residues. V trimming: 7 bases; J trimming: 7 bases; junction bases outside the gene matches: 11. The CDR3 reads CASTITTTGVEKLFF. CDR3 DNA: TGTGCCAGCACCATTACAACGACAGGGGTTGAAAAACTGTTTTTT.

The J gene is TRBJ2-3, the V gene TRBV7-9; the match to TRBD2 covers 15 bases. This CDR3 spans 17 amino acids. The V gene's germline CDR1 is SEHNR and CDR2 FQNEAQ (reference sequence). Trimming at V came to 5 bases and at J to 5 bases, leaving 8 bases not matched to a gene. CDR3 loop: CASSLGLAGGHRDTQYF. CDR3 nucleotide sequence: TGTGCCAGCAGCCTCGGACTAGCGGGGGGGCATAGAGATACGCAGTATTTT.

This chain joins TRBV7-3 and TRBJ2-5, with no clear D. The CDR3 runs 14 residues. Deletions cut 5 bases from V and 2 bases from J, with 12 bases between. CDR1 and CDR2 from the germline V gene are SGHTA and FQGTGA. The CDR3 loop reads CASSPLGSQETQYF. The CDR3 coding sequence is TGTGCCAGCAGCCCTTTGGGCAGTCAAGAGACCCAGTACTTC.

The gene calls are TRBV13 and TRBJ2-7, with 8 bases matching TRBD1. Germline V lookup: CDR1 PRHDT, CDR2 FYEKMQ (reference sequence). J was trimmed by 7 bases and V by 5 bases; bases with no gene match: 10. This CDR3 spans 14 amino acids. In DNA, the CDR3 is TGTGCCAGCAGCGCATCGGACAGGGTTCAAGAGCAGTACTTC. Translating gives CASSASDRVQEQYF.

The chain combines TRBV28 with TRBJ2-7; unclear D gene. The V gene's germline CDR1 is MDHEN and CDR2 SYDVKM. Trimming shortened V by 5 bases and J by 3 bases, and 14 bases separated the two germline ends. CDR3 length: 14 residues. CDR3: CASSLSAPGYEQYF. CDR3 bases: TGTGCCAGCAGTCTATCAGCGCCGGGCTACGAGCAGTACTTC.

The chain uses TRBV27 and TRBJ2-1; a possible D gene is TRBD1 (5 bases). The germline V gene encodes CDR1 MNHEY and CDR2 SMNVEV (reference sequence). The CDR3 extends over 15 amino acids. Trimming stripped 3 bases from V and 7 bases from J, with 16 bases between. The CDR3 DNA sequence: TGTGCCAGCAGTTTGCAGGGTAGGTGGATAAATGAGCAGTTCTTC. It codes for CASSLQGRWINEQFF.